The T cell receptor (beta chain) under discussion was sequenced for a study of response to subunit inactivated influenza vaccine. The CDR3 has 16 residues. Germline CDR1 is MGHRA and CDR2 is YSYEKL. With 3 bases removed from V and 0 bases from J, the gap between germline ends came to 15 bases. Using its own MiXCR run on the RT-PCR reads, TCRdb lists one record per CDR3 protein. This sample has around 850,000 distinct CDR3 sequences, with 15% to 20% found just once. Study-level points and caveats: Authors suggested each seasonal flu vaccination may recruit only limited numbers of new T cells.

Worth noting for this clonotype: Its antigen is currently unknown.

This clonotype was sampled from a man in his fifties who received an inactivated influenza vaccine. This material consisted of PBMCs from blood, taken about 5 days after vaccination. V gene TRBV4-1 combines with J gene TRBJ2-7; TRBD1 might be the D (5 bases). CDR3 coding DNA: TGCGCCAGCAGCCAGGTGGGGCAGGGTTTCTCCTACGAGCAGTACTTC. Protein: CASSQVGQGFSYEQYF.